This TCR beta chain was profiled in a study of vaccination and CD4 T cells after COVID-19. Across the whole study: Six males and four females, two Hispanic, made up the convalescents. Study results and limitations: For SARS-CoV-2-reactive clonotypes, the median went from roughly 19 to 38, a nonsignificant increase.

This clonotype was seen more than once but under ten times. What it binds is not known. Described treatment: 10-day PBMC culture with coronavirus spike peptide pools or control peptides (ViraFEST assay). Per the germline V gene, CDR1 is GTSNPN and CDR2 is SVGIG (reference sequence). The CDR3 totals 12 residues. Trimming removed 0 bases from V and 3 bases from J, with 5 bases in between. Sequence data for DNA of cultured CD4+ T cells were generated by the Oncomine TCR Beta short-read assay. TCRdb processed the PCR reads anew with MiXCR; each CDR3 protein has one entry. Here the sample spans some 20,000 distinct CDR3 sequences, around two fifths being singletons.

The receptor was isolated from a human donor who had recovered from COVID-19. The sample was CD4+ T cells from blood, cultured in vitro, taken after SARS-CoV-2 vaccination. The rearrangement joins TRBV30 to TRBJ1-2; D not certain. The CDR3 region is CAWSVGHYGYTF. The CDR3 DNA follows: TGTGCCTGGAGTGTAGGCCACTATGGCTACACCTTC. Drawing the rest from reference TRBV30 and TRBJ1-2, the complete variable domain is SQTIHQWPATLVQPVGSPLSLECTVEGTSNPNLYWYRQAAGRGLQLLFYSVGIGQISSEVPQNLSASRPQDRQFILSSKKLLLSDSGFYLCAWSVGHYGYTFGSGTRLTVV.